This T cell receptor (beta chain) was identified in a study of T cell repertoires in cytomegalovirus infection. MiXCR, run by TCRdb on the reads, gives a single entry per CDR3 protein. This sample has nearly 650,000 distinct CDR3 sequences; 24% occur once, and the top ten carry approximately 8%. This CDR3 is built from 14 residues. The germline gives CDR1 SQVTM, CDR2 ANQGSEA. The trim removed 3 bases at V and 0 bases at J, leaving 2 bases unmatched. The specimen sequenced was CD8+ T cells from PBMCs. The sequence was collected from a human donor in good health (CMV status not recorded). Some clones in this sample may be carry-over from other donors' samples. V gene TRBV29-1 combines with J gene TRBJ1-1, with 9 bases lining up with TRBD1. CDR3 in DNA: TGCAGCGTTGACGGACAGGGGATGAACACTGAAGCTTTCTTT. Protein product: CSVDGQGMNTEAFF.